The present TCR beta chain was sequenced within a study of read filtering for tumor transcriptome and immune sequencing. Study overall: Among patients, some 17 were male and around 14 female, aged about 47 to 85 (mean about 70).

The library was built from 400 ng RNA with molecular barcoded adaptors for alpha/delta and beta/gamma chains. From the reads, TCRdb called clonotypes with MiXCR, one entry per CDR3 protein. The table shows 130,000 or so distinct CDR3 sequences, with around 14% occurring only once. The V and J ends lost 1 base and 6 bases respectively, with 18 bases between them. CDR1 is MGHRA and CDR2 is YSYEKL in the germline V gene. The CDR3 spans 16 residues. This clonotype was seen ten or more times. This receptor was taken from a donor aged 40 or over with multiple myeloma. The specimen sequenced was a population of CD138-negative cells sorted from bone marrow. The chain has TRBV4-1 and TRBJ1-2; D perhaps matches TRBD1 (5 bases). DNA of the CDR3: TGCGCCAGCAGCCAAGTCCCCCGGGGGGTGCGGAATGGCTACACCTTC. As protein: CASSQVPRGVRNGYTF.